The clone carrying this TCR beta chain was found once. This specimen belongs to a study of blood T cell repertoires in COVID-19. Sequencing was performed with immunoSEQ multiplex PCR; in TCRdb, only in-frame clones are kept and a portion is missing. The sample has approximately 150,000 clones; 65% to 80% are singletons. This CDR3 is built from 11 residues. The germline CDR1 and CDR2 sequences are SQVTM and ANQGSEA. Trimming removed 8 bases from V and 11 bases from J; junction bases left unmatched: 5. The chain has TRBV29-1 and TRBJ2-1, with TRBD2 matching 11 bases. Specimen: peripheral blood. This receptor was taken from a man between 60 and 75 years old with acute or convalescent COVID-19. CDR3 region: CSSRTSGQQFF. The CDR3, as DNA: TGCAGCTCCCGGACTAGCGGGCAGCAGTTCTTC.